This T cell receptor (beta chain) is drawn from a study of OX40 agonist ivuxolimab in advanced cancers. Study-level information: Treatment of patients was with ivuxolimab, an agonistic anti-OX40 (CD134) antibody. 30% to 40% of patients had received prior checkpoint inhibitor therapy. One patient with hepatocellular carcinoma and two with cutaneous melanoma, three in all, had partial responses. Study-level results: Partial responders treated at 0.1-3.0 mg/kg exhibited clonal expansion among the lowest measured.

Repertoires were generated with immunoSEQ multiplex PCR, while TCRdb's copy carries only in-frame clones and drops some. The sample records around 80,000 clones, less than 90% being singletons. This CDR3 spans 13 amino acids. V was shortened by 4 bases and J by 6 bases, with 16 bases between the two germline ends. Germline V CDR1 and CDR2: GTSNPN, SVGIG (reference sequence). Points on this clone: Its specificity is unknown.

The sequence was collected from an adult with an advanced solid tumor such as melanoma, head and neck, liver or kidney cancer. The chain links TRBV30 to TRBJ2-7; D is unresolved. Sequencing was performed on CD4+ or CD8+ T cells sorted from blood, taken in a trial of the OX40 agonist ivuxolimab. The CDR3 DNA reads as TGTGCCTGGACCTCGTGGAAGGGCGCCGAGCAGTACTTC. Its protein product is CAWTSWKGAEQYF.